This TCR beta chain originates from a study of human T cells and chemical hapten exposure. With V trimmed by 5 bases and J by 6 bases, 6 bases remained unmatched. The CDR3 contains 14 residues. CDR1 SGHTA and CDR2 FQGNSA come from the germline V gene. This clonotype has only a few counts. Specified time point: patch test 3, about 24 weeks after DPC sensitization. Treatment noted: therapeutic diphenylcyclopropenone sensitization with weekly scalp DPC. TCRdb used MiXCR to reprocess the RACE reads, holding one entry per CDR3 protein. Found here are more than 85,000 distinct CDR3 sequences, less than 45% of them singletons; the top ten hold less than 3%.

Material: whole blood, obtained in connection with sensitization to the hapten diphenylcyclopropenone (DPC). The TCR was taken from a man aged 35 to 55 with alopecia areata. Some clones in this sample may be carry-over from other donors' samples. The chain has TRBV7-2 and TRBJ2-1, with 8 bases fitting TRBD2. The CDR3 loop is CASSPAGTSNEQFF. The CDR3 bases are TGTGCCAGCAGCCCCGCCGGGACTAGCAATGAGCAGTTCTTC.